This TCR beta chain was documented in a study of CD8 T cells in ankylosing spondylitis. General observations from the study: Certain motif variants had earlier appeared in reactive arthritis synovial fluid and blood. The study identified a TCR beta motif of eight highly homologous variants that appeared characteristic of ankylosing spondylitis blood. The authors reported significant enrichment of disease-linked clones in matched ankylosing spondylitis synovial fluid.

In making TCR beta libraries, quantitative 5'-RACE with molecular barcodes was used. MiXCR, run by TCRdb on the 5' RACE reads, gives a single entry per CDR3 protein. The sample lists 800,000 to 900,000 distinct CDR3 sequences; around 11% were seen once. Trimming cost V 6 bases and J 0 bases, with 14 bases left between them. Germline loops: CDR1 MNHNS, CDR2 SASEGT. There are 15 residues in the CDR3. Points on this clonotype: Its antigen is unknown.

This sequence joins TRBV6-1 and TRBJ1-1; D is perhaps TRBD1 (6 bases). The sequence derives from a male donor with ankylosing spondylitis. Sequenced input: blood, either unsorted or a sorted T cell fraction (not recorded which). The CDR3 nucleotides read TGTGCCAGCAGACGACCGGGACAACTGAACACTGAAGCTTTCTTT. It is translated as CASRRPGQLNTEAFF.